Each of the 26 T cell receptor beta chains below was sequenced from the same sample in a study of cytomegalovirus exposure and HLA in healthy donors. Primers included in the PCR were 60 Vbeta and 13 Jbeta primers. The protocol was immunoSEQ multiplex PCR, while the TCRdb copy is restricted to in-frame clones and leaves out a portion. The sample lists around 210,000 clones; around 80% were seen once. The sequencing input was PBMCs. Every receptor here comes from a boy between 10 and 17 years old in good health and CMV-seronegative.

The chain couples TRBV4-1 to TRBJ2-1, with 9 bases matching TRBD2. The length of the CDR3 is 13 residues. Germline loops: CDR1 MGHRA, CDR2 YSYEKL. V lost 5 bases to trimming and J lost 15 bases; unmatched junction nucleotides: 11. The CDR3 DNA reads as TGCGCCAGCAGCGAACTGGCGGGAGGGAATGCGTTCTTC. It translates to CASSELAGGNAFF.

V is TRBV6-1 and J is TRBJ2-2, with D tentatively TRBD2 (6 bases). There are 14 residues in the CDR3. V shed 2 bases and J shed 6 bases, with 10 bases lying between them. The germline gives CDR1 MNHNS, CDR2 SASEGT. The CDR3 coding sequence is TGTGCCAGCAGTGAAACACGCGGGGCCGGGGAGCTGTTTTTT. Translated, it gives CASSETRGAGELFF.

This rearrangement joins TRBV4-2 to TRBJ2-1; possibly TRBD2 for D (6 bases). Germline assignment: CDR1 LGHNA and CDR2 YNFKEQ. V shed 4 bases and J shed 5 bases, with 18 bases lying between them. This CDR3 has 16 residues. The CDR3 loop reads CASSPPSGLANNEQFF. The CDR3 bases are TGTGCCAGCAGCCCCCCCAGCGGCCTAGCGAACAATGAGCAGTTCTTC.

The chain has TRBV7-9 and TRBJ1-1; D possibly corresponds to TRBD1 (6 bases). V was cut by 5 bases and J by 4 bases, with 23 bases left in between. This CDR3 region has 17 residues. CDR1 is SEHNR and CDR2 is FQNEAQ in the germline V gene (reference sequence). The CDR3 loop is CASSQEGLQGGVTEAFF. The CDR3 DNA sequence: TGTGCCAGCAGCCAAGAGGGATTACAGGGTGGAGTCACTGAAGCTTTCTTT.

This chain connects TRBV7-2 to TRBJ2-1; 8 bases are a match to TRBD2. Germline V gene lookup returns CDR1 SGHTA and CDR2 FQGNSA. The length of the CDR3 is 16 residues. V lost 10 bases to trimming and J lost 8 bases; unmatched junction nucleotides: 19. Here the CDR3 DNA reads TGTGCCACCGCGAGGAGGGTAGCGGGGAAAGGGGATGAGCAGTTCTTC. Its protein product is CATARRVAGKGDEQFF.

The chain joins TRBV30 to TRBJ2-3, with D uncertain. The V gene lost 2 bases and the J gene lost 3 bases, with 15 bases spanning the gap. CDR1 is GTSNPN, CDR2 SVGIG, per germline (reference sequence). The CDR3 spans 15 residues. CDR3 nucleotide sequence: TGTGCCTGGAGTCGCCTAGACGAAGAAACAGATACGCAGTATTTT. Protein: CAWSRLDEETDTQYF.

The chain carries TRBV19 and TRBJ1-1; D remains ambiguous. CDR1 and CDR2 from the germline V gene are LNHDA and SQIVND (reference sequence). CDR3 length: 14 amino acids. Between the trimmed V and J ends, which lost 3 bases and 1 base, there was a span of 9 bases. The DNA of the CDR3 is TGTGCCAGTAGTATGTCGGTCTCGAACACTGAAGCTTTCTTT. Residues: CASSMSVSNTEAFF.

The rearrangement uses TRBV7-2 and TRBJ1-2; D is perhaps TRBD1 (5 bases). V lost 7 bases, J lost 2 bases, and 17 bases lay in between. CDR3 length equals 15 residues. CDR1 is SGHTA, CDR2 FQGNSA, per germline. The CDR3 nucleotides are TGTGCCAGCAACAACCGTGGGGGGTACAACTATGGCTACACCTTC. Amino acids: CASNNRGGYNYGYTF.

The rearrangement links TRBV11-2 to TRBJ1-1; D is ambiguous. The V gene's germline CDR1 is SGHAT and CDR2 FQNNGV. The CDR3 spans 13 residues. V lost 7 bases to trimming and J lost 0 bases, with 9 bases between them. CDR3 nucleotides: TGTGCCAGCACTAGGCAGATGAACACTGAAGCTTTCTTT. It specifies CASTRQMNTEAFF.

The chain recombines TRBV4-1 with TRBJ1-3; a possible D gene is TRBD1 (6 bases). Trimming took off 4 bases at V and 0 bases at J, with 13 bases between the two ends. CDR1 is MGHRA, CDR2 YSYEKL, per germline. The CDR3 is 16 amino acids. The CDR3 DNA reads as TGCGCCAGCAGCCCGATGGGCAGGGGCTCTGGAAACACCATATATTTT. As protein: CASSPMGRGSGNTIYF.

The J gene is TRBJ1-2, the V gene TRBV19; possibly TRBD1 for D (6 bases). Trimming cost V 7 bases and J 2 bases, with 11 bases left between them. CDR3 size: 13 residues. Germline V CDR1 and CDR2: LNHDA, SQIVND (reference sequence). This chain's CDR3 is CASTRGGNYGYTF. The CDR3, as DNA: TGTGCCAGTACTAGGGGGGGAAACTATGGCTACACCTTC.

The chain uses TRBV2 and TRBJ1-4, with D possibly being TRBD1 (5 bases). Per germline, CDR1 SNHLY and CDR2 FYNNEI. This CDR3 spans 15 amino acids. V lost 4 bases, J lost 4 bases, and 13 bases lay in between. Here the CDR3 reads CASSGSGGSNEKLFF. CDR3 nucleotides: TGTGCCAGCAGTGGAAGCGGGGGTAGTAATGAAAAACTGTTTTTT.

V and J are TRBV6-6 and TRBJ2-7; 9 positions match TRBD1. The germline V gene has CDR1 MNHNY and CDR2 SVGAGI (reference sequence). The CDR3 covers 12 residues. With 5 bases clipped from V and 8 bases from J, the junction kept 4 bases outside the gene matches. The CDR3 nucleotides are TGTGCCAGCAGTAAAGGACAGGGGAAGCAGTACTTC. Translating gives CASSKGQGKQYF.

The chain combines TRBV2 with TRBJ2-2; TRBD1 aligns across 7 bases. The CDR3 contains 15 residues. In germline, CDR1 is SNHLY, CDR2 FYNNEI. Trimming at V came to 5 bases and at J to 3 bases, leaving 6 bases not matched to a gene. This chain's CDR3 is CASSYDRADTGELFF. CDR3 sequence (DNA): TGTGCCAGCAGTTACGACAGGGCGGACACCGGGGAGCTGTTTTTT.

The chain uses TRBV7-2 and TRBJ2-1; D is unresolved. CDR1 and CDR2 from the germline V gene are SGHTA and FQGNSA. V gave up 1 base and J gave up 0 bases, with 7 bases separating them. The CDR3 sequence is 15 residues long. CDR3 amino acids: CASSLEFSSYNEQFF. Here the CDR3 DNA reads TGTGCCAGCAGCTTAGAGTTTAGCTCCTACAATGAGCAGTTCTTC. The whole variable domain, remainder taken from reference TRBV7-2 and TRBJ2-1, is GAGVSQSPSNKVTEKGKDVELRCDPISGHTALYWYRQSLGQGLEFLIYFQGNSAPDKSGLPSDRFSAERTGGSVSTLTIQRTQQEDSAVYLCASSLEFSSYNEQFFGPGTRLTVL.

The chain employs TRBV4-2 and TRBJ2-7; 8 positions agree with TRBD2. Germline CDR1 LGHNA, CDR2 YNFKEQ. The CDR3 spans 14 residues. Losses at the gene ends were 4 bases for V and 5 bases for J; bases not matched to a gene: 7. CDR3 loop: CASSRRSGTHEQYF. The CDR3 DNA sequence: TGTGCCAGCAGCCGTCGTAGCGGGACCCACGAGCAGTACTTC.

The rearrangement uses TRBV25-1 and TRBJ2-1; the D is unclear. The germline gives CDR1 MGHDK, CDR2 SYGVNS. The CDR3 contains 13 residues. V was clipped by 5 bases and J by 7 bases, with 12 bases between them. In DNA, the CDR3 is TGTGCCAGCAGTCGGAGTAGTCGGAATGAGCAGTTCTTC. This encodes CASSRSSRNEQFF.

The chain links TRBV19 to TRBJ1-3; D gene unclear. The CDR3 runs to 14 residues. CDR1 and CDR2 from the germline V gene are LNHDA and SQIVND (reference sequence). V gave up 5 bases and J gave up 4 bases, with 12 bases separating them. As DNA, the CDR3 is TGTGCCAGTAGTCCGAAGAGGATAGGAAACACCATATATTTT. Translation: CASSPKRIGNTIYF.

This chain connects TRBV5-8 to TRBJ1-4; 9 bases agree with TRBD1. The V and J ends lost 2 bases and 7 bases, in that order; junction bases with no gene match: 15. CDR1 and CDR2 (germline): SGHTS, YDEGEE. This CDR3 has 18 amino acids. CDR3 sequence: CASSLQGAALSVTEKLFF. The CDR3 coding sequence is TGTGCCAGCAGCTTACAGGGGGCGGCCCTCTCGGTGACTGAAAAACTGTTTTTT.

This clone turned up a few times. J is TRBJ2-7 and V is TRBV10-3; D remains ambiguous. There are 12 residues in the CDR3. CDR1 ENHRY and CDR2 SYGVKD come from the germline V gene. V was trimmed by 0 bases and J by 4 bases, leaving 4 bases between them. The CDR3 spells CAISESSYEQYF. The CDR3 DNA reads as TGTGCCATCAGTGAGTCATCATACGAGCAGTACTTC.

The chain joins TRBV5-6 to TRBJ1-1; D uncertain. CDR1 and CDR2 (germline): SGHDT, YYEEEE. V lost 4 bases and J lost 4, with 8 bases in between. The CDR3 consists of 12 residues. The CDR3 loop reads CASSPGFTEAFF. In DNA, the CDR3 is TGTGCCAGCAGCCCCGGGTTCACTGAAGCTTTCTTT.

This chain uses TRBV18 with TRBJ2-5, with D perhaps TRBD2 (6 bases). V gave up 4 bases and J gave up 1 base, with 13 bases separating them. CDR3 length: 15 amino acids. The V gene's germline CDR1 is KGHSH and CDR2 LQKENI. Here the CDR3 DNA reads TGTGCCAGCTCACTACTGGGGGGTACCCAAGAGACCCAGTACTTC. The encoded protein is CASSLLGGTQETQYF.

The chain recombines TRBV19 with TRBJ1-6; D not resolved. The CDR3 is made up of 16 amino acids. Germline CDR1 is LNHDA and CDR2 is SQIVND (reference sequence). The ends were cut back, 3 bases at V and 6 bases at J, with 15 bases in the middle. As DNA, the CDR3 is TGTGCCAGTAGTATTCGGGGAAAATTTCGTAATTCACCCCTCCACTTT. Protein: CASSIRGKFRNSPLHF.

This clone was counted only a few times. The sample contains more than one DNA sequence encoding this CDR3. The V gene is TRBV5-1, the J gene TRBJ1-1; the match to TRBD1 covers 8 bases. CDR1 is SGHRS, CDR2 YFSETQ, per germline. Losses at the gene ends were 4 bases for V and 4 bases for J; bases not matched to a gene: 6. This CDR3 is built from 14 residues. The CDR3 region has the DNA TGCGCCAGCAGCCTAGGGACAGGCGGCACTGAAGCTTTCTTT. It is translated as CASSLGTGGTEAFF.

The chain links TRBV19 to TRBJ1-2; D uncertain. Germline V CDR1 and CDR2: LNHDA, SQIVND (reference sequence). The CDR3 is 14 residues long. V was pared by 5 bases and J by 0 bases, with 10 bases between. CDR3 DNA sequence: TGTGCCAGTAGTCGGGGAGCAGCTAACTATGGCTACACCTTC. It yields the protein CASSRGAANYGYTF.

This chain uses TRBV30 with TRBJ2-4; 7 bases line up with TRBD1. The CDR3 loop spans 13 amino acids. V lost 4 bases, J lost 11 bases, and 11 bases stayed unmatched. CDR1 and CDR2 from the germline V gene are GTSNPN and SVGIG (reference sequence). In DNA, the CDR3 is TGTGCCTGGAAGAGCCGGGACAGCACCTTTCAGTACTTC. Its protein is CAWKSRDSTFQYF.